This TCR beta chain was captured by sequencing in a study of shared clonotypes between healthy human individuals. Clones were read by immunoSEQ multiplex PCR, and TCRdb kept only the in-frame ones, dropping some. Of about 490,000 clones listed, roughly 80% are singletons. Trimming stripped 9 bases from V and 0 bases from J, with 9 bases between. The CDR3 is made up of 13 amino acids. Germline assignment: CDR1 SNHLY and CDR2 FYNNEI. The rearrangement links TRBV2 to TRBJ1-3; D is uncertain. The source material was PBMCs. This receptor was taken from a middle-aged woman in good health. Some clones in this sample may be carry-over from other donors' samples. CDR3: CARQKSSGNTIYF. The CDR3 DNA reads as TGTGCCAGGCAGAAGTCCTCTGGAAACACCATATATTTT. The full variable domain, its missing parts supplied by reference TRBV2 and TRBJ1-3, is EPEVTQTPSHQVTQMGQEVILRCVPISNHLYFYWYRQILGQKVEFLVSFYNNEISEKSEIFDDQFSVERPDGSNFTLKIRSTKLEDSAMYFCARQKSSGNTIYFGEGSWLTVV.